This T cell receptor (beta chain) originates from a study of T-cell memory formation after mild COVID-19. Across the study: TCR clusters were mostly confined to one donor each. Overall study findings and caveats: Largely, contracting CD4+ clones fell within CM and EM, and contracting CD8+ clones within EMRA. The pre-infection memory compartment contained some responding clones, suggesting cross-reactive memory joined.

From 5'RACE with constant-segment primers came TCR alpha and TCR beta cDNA libraries that carried sample barcodes and UMIs. One entry per CDR3 protein results from TCRdb running MiXCR on the 5' RACE reads. The table includes tens of thousands of distinct CDR3 sequences, roughly 7% detected once. This clonotype was seen at least ten times. Its specificity is unknown. The specimen was PBMCs or a T cell subset sorted from them (not recorded which). This TCR derives from an adult who had mild COVID-19 (a few samples of this study predate the infection). Cell type and time point are not known.

CDR3 nucleotide sequence: TGTGCCAGCTCCCCTAGATCTAGCACAGATACGCAGTATTTT. Translation: CASSPRSSTDTQYF. V is TRBV18 and J is TRBJ2-3; D is ambiguous. The CDR3 length is 14 residues. V lost 6 bases, J lost 0 bases, and 10 bases lay in between. The germline V gene has CDR1 KGHSH and CDR2 LQKENI.